The clone carrying this T cell receptor (beta chain) was seen a handful of times. This sample was taken from a study of beta chain features in type 1 diabetes. The overall study: Patients looked much like healthy donors when it came to age, gender and cell yields.

Expressed TCRB transcripts were sequenced because the isolated RNA had all been reverse transcribed beforehand. Sequencing used immunoSEQ multiplex PCR; TCRdb keeps in-frame clones, though not all of them. The sample comprises roughly 400,000 clones, over 13% of which are singletons, and around 0.02% rests with the top ten. J lost 11 bases, V lost 2 bases, and 6 bases had no gene match. The CDR3 has 13 residues. The germline V gene has CDR1 SGDLS and CDR2 YYNGEE. The sample consisted of naive CD4+ T cells from blood. The rearrangement uses TRBV9 and TRBJ1-5, with 8 positions matching TRBD1. This TCR derives from a woman aged 18-35 years in good health. CDR3 residues: CASSVETGAAQHF. The DNA of the CDR3 is TGTGCCAGCAGCGTCGAGACAGGGGCCGCCCAGCATTTT.